What follows describes a single T cell receptor beta chain. Some clones are missing from TCRdb's copy, which holds only in-frame ones; the method was immunoSEQ multiplex PCR. The sample has under 150,000 clones; roughly four fifths are singletons. This sample is drawn from a study of radiation and T cells in renal cell carcinoma. Time point given: blood 2 weeks post-SBRT. The treatment here: 15 Gy SBRT to primary tumor, nephrectomy 4 weeks later. The CDR3 runs 16 residues. V was pared by 2 bases and J by 3 bases, with 14 bases between. The germline V gene has CDR1 SGDLS and CDR2 YYNGEE. V is TRBV9 and J is TRBJ2-2, with a possible D match to TRBD1 (7 bases). The sequencing here drew on blood, taken from a patient whose treatment included radiotherapy and nephrectomy. The receptor's source is a woman aged 55-70 years with renal cell carcinoma. In DNA, the CDR3 is TGTGCCAGCAGCGTCGGAGGGGGCGGCGACACCGGGGAGCTGTTTTTT. Translated, it gives CASSVGGGGDTGELFF.